The 21 T cell receptor beta chains listed next were all sequenced from one sample in a study of human T cells and chemical hapten exposure. Described time point: patch test 2, 6 weeks after DPC sensitization. Treatment here: therapeutic diphenylcyclopropenone sensitization with weekly scalp DPC. TCRdb re-derived calls from the RACE reads in MiXCR, one entry per CDR3 protein. This table holds just over 350,000 distinct CDR3 sequences, just under 6.5% found once. Sample: whole blood, taken in connection with sensitization to the hapten diphenylcyclopropenone (DPC). The receptors were gathered from a woman aged 18-30 years with alopecia areata. Some clones in this sample may be carry-over from other donors' samples.

The genes are TRBV20-1 and TRBJ2-5; 7 bases map to TRBD2. From germline, CDR1 is DFQATT and CDR2 SNEGSKA (reference sequence). Trimming removed 5 bases from V and 9 bases from J; junction bases left unmatched: 12. The CDR3 sequence is 13 residues long. The CDR3 reads CSAGTSEVVAQYF. In DNA, the CDR3 is TGCAGTGCTGGTACTAGCGAGGTTGTGGCCCAGTACTTC.

V gene TRBV9 combines with J gene TRBJ2-3, with TRBD1 identical over 7 bases. The CDR3 spans 18 residues. The V and J ends lost 0 bases and 0 bases, in that order; junction bases with no gene match: 10. Looked up from germline, CDR1 is SGDLS and CDR2 is YYNGEE. The CDR3 nucleotides read TGTGCCAGCAGCGTAGCACAGGGGTCGTACCTTAGCACAGATACGCAGTATTTT. Translation gives CASSVAQGSYLSTDTQYF.

This chain joins TRBV6-5 and TRBJ2-1; 10 nucleotides agree with TRBD1. V dropped 7 bases and J dropped 8; count of bases not matched to a gene: 11. The germline gives CDR1 MNHEY, CDR2 SVGAGI. The length of the CDR3 is 15 residues. The CDR3 coding sequence is TGTGCCAGCAAAAAGACAGGGGGCGCTGGGGATGAGCAGTTCTTC. Its translation is CASKKTGGAGDEQFF.

This clonotype was seen a few times. The chain joins TRBV7-9 to TRBJ2-2; the D is unclear. Trimming took off 6 bases at V and 3 bases at J, with 11 bases between the two ends. In germline, CDR1 is SEHNR, CDR2 FQNEAQ (reference sequence). This CDR3 is built from 14 residues. This CDR3 reads CASRRAWDTGELFF. In DNA form, the CDR3 reads TGTGCCAGCAGAAGGGCGTGGGACACCGGGGAGCTGTTTTTT.

This clonotype has a handful of counts. The CDR3 DNA sequence: TGTGCCAGCAGCCGGAAGGAGGGCTACGAGCAGTACTTC. Translated, it gives CASSRKEGYEQYF. The chain uses TRBV4-2 and TRBJ2-7; possibly TRBD2 for D (6 bases). The germline gives CDR1 LGHNA, CDR2 YNFKEQ. Trimming removed 4 bases at V and 3 bases at J, with 10 bases between. The CDR3 is 13 amino acids.

The chain links TRBV7-9 to TRBJ2-3; D gene ambiguous. Trimming removed 1 base from V and 0 bases from J, with 11 bases in between. CDR1 is SEHNR, CDR2 FQNEAQ, per germline (reference sequence). The CDR3 spans 16 residues. This CDR3 reads CASSLDGKESTDTQYF. The CDR3 DNA reads TGTGCCAGCAGCTTAGATGGGAAGGAGAGCACAGATACGCAGTATTTT.

There are many counts of this clonotype. The chain employs TRBV6-5 and TRBJ1-1; 9 nucleotides line up with TRBD1. Germline V gene sequence: CDR1 MNHEY, CDR2 SVGAGI. The CDR3 runs to 12 residues. V lost 5 bases to trimming and J lost 10 bases; unmatched junction nucleotides: 5. The CDR3 DNA reads as TGTGCCAGCAGTAGTACACAGGGGGCAGCTTTCTTT. Translated: CASSSTQGAAFF.

The chain combines TRBV7-2 with TRBJ1-6; TRBD1 matches at 11 bases. Germline V gene lookup returns CDR1 SGHTA and CDR2 FQGNSA. This CDR3 is 15 amino acids long. Germline trimming cut 2 bases from V and 9 bases from J; bases unmatched to any gene: 3. DNA for the CDR3: TGTGCCAGCAGCTTACCGGGGACAGGGGGTTCACCCCTCCACTTT. Encoded protein: CASSLPGTGGSPLHF.

This clonotype was picked up many times. The chain recombines TRBV27 with TRBJ1-5, with TRBD1 identical over 7 bases. This CDR3 comprises 17 residues. Germline V gives CDR1 MNHEY, CDR2 SMNVEV (reference sequence). Trimming cost V 4 bases and J 1 base; bases outside gene matches: 10. Here the CDR3 DNA reads TGTGCCAGCAGTTCCTACCGAGGGGGCGGAAGCAATCAGCCCCAGCATTTT. Encoded protein: CASSSYRGGGSNQPQHF.

This clonotype has at least ten counts. The gene calls are TRBV20-1 and TRBJ1-2; no reliable D call. Germline CDR1 reads DFQATT; CDR2 reads SNEGSKA (reference sequence). V lost 5 bases and J lost 5, with 18 bases in between. CDR3 length equals 14 residues. The CDR3 bases are TGCAGTGCTGAACCTTTCTCAGGAGATTATGGCTACACCTTC. It is translated as CSAEPFSGDYGYTF.

This clonotype was seen a few times. The chain combines TRBV27 with TRBJ2-6; tentative D call: TRBD1 (5 bases). Germline V gene data show CDR1 as MNHEY and CDR2 as SMNVEV (reference sequence). V dropped 4 bases and J dropped 0 bases, with 10 bases sitting between them. The CDR3 runs to 16 residues. Written as DNA, the CDR3 is TGTGCCAGCAGTTCCAGACAGCACTCTGGGGCCAACGTCCTGACTTTC. It translates to CASSSRQHSGANVLTF.

This clonotype was counted at least ten times. The chain joins TRBV27 to TRBJ1-2, with 10 bases matching TRBD1. The CDR3 length is 14 residues. The junction had 4 bases not matched to a gene; V was cut back by 2 bases and J by 7 bases. Germline-derived CDR1 and CDR2 are MNHEY and SMNVEV (reference sequence). In nucleotides, the CDR3 is TGTGCCAGCAGTTTAGGGGACAGGGGCAGTGGCTACACCTTC. Protein: CASSLGDRGSGYTF.

This clonotype was recorded many times. This chain uses TRBV9 with TRBJ1-2, with TRBD1 matching 10 bases. There are 16 residues in the CDR3. From germline, CDR1 is SGDLS and CDR2 YYNGEE. V was pared by 0 bases and J by 4 bases, with 6 bases of the junction left unmatched. The CDR3 DNA sequence: TGTGCCAGCAGCGTAGGAGGACAGGGGGTGAGCTATGGCTACACCTTC. This encodes CASSVGGQGVSYGYTF.

This chain links TRBV12-3 or TRBV12-4 with TRBJ1-3; D perhaps matches TRBD1 (6 bases). The length of the CDR3 is 14 residues. V lost 8 bases to trimming and J lost 0 bases, with 11 bases between them. CDR3 DNA sequence: TGTGCCAGCGCTGGGACAAGCTCTGGAAACACCATATATTTT. It translates to CASAGTSSGNTIYF.

DNA for the CDR3: TGCAGCGTTGTCCGGGACAGCTCGATTAGGAGCTCCTACAATGAGCAGTTCTTC. Amino acids: CSVVRDSSIRSSYNEQFF. The rearrangement uses TRBV29-1 and TRBJ2-1; 7 bases are a match to TRBD1. J gave up 0 bases and V 4 bases, and 15 bases lay outside the gene matches. The CDR3 length is 18 residues. The V gene's germline CDR1 is SQVTM and CDR2 ANQGSEA.

This rearrangement joins TRBV28 to TRBJ2-5; TRBD2 matches at 9 bases. The V gene end was trimmed by 6 bases and the J gene end by 3 bases; junction bases not matched to a gene: 8. Germline assignment: CDR1 MDHEN and CDR2 SYDVKM. The CDR3 consists of 15 residues. The CDR3 nucleotides are TGTGCCAGCAGCAAAGCGGGGGGCTTCGAAGAGACCCAGTACTTC. As protein: CASSKAGGFEETQYF.

This clonotype was observed many times. The V and J genes are TRBV18 and TRBJ1-1, with unresolved D. V was clipped by 2 bases and J by 8 bases, with 12 bases between them. Germline values: CDR1 KGHSH, CDR2 LQKENI. This CDR3 has 13 amino acids. CDR3 residues: CASSPVQRSEAFF. The CDR3 region has the DNA TGTGCCAGCTCACCAGTCCAGCGGTCGGAAGCTTTCTTT. The variable domain in full, completed from reference TRBV18 and TRBJ1-1, reads NAGVMQNPRHLVRRRGQEARLRCSPMKGHSHVYWYRQLPEEGLKFMVYLQKENIIDESGMPKERFSAEFPKEGPSILRIQQVVRGDSAAYFCASSPVQRSEAFFGQGTRLTVV.

This clonotype was counted ten times or more. This sequence joins TRBV12-3 or TRBV12-4 and TRBJ1-1; TRBD1 might be the D (6 bases). This CDR3 region has 13 residues. V lost 2 bases, J lost 13 bases, and 17 bases lay in between. Here the CDR3 DNA reads TGTGCCAGCAGTTTAACATCGGTGACAGGCGTTTTCTTT. This encodes CASSLTSVTGVFF.

This clonotype was counted a few times. The rearrangement joins TRBV29-1 to TRBJ1-1, with D unresolved. Trimming took off 5 bases at V and 3 bases at J, with 13 bases between the two ends. The CDR3 sequence is 13 residues long. The germline V gene encodes CDR1 SQVTM and CDR2 ANQGSEA. CDR3 bases: TGCAGCGTTCTTTTAGATCACTACACTGAAGCTTTCTTT. Protein sequence: CSVLLDHYTEAFF.

This clonotype has at least ten counts. V gene TRBV12-3 or TRBV12-4 combines with J gene TRBJ1-2, with 7 bases aligning to TRBD1. This CDR3 has 14 amino acids. V lost 5 bases and J lost 2; bases outside the gene matches: 5. DNA of the CDR3: TGTGCCAGCAGTAAACAGGGGCGAAACTATGGCTACACCTTC. It is translated as CASSKQGRNYGYTF.

The CDR3 here is CASTRGWDLRDTEAFF. CDR3 nucleotide sequence: TGTGCCAGCACGAGGGGGTGGGACCTAAGGGACACTGAAGCTTTCTTT. The rearrangement links TRBV12-3 or TRBV12-4 to TRBJ1-1; weak D call: TRBD1 (6 bases). This CDR3 contains 16 residues. V was pared by 7 bases and J by 3 bases, with 21 bases between.